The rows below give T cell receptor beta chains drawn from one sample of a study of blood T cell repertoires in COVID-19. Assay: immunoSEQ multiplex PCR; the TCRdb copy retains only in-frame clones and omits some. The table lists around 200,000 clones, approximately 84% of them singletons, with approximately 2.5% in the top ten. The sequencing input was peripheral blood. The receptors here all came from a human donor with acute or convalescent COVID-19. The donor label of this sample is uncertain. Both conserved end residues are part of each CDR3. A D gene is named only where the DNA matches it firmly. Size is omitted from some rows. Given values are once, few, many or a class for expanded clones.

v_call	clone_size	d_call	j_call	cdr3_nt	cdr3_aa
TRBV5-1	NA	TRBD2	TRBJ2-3	TGCGCCAGCAGCTTACGGGCGGGGGTCACAGATACGCAGTATTTT	CASSLRAGVTDTQYF
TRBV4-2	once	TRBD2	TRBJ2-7	TGTGCCAGCAGCCGGGTGGATGAAGCGGGAGGCAACGAGCAGTACTTC	CASSRVDEAGGNEQYF
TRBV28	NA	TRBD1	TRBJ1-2	TGTGCCAGCAGTACCGGACAGGCGCCGCGTGGCTACACCTTC	CASSTGQAPRGYTF
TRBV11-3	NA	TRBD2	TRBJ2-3	TGTGCCAGCAGCTTAGGGGCGGGGGCAGATACGCAGTATTTT	CASSLGAGADTQYF
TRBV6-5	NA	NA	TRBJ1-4	TGTGCCGCAGCTGACGGGGGGGCTAATGAAAAACTGTTTTTT	CAAADGGANEKLFF
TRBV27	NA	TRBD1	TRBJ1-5	TGTGCCAGCAGTACGTTCCGTATTGCCGGACAGGGGCGAAGTGGCAATCAGCCCCAGCATTTT	CASSTFRIAGQGRSGNQPQHF
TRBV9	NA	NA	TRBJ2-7	TGTGCCAGCAGCGTAGATCGGCGGGCGGGCCGCTACGAGCAGTACTTC	CASSVDRRAGRYEQYF
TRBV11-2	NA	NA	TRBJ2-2	TGTGCCAGCAGCTCCGACCGGGTTCTGACCGACGGGGAGCTGTTTTTT	CASSSDRVLTDGELFF
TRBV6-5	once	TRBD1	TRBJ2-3	TGTGCCAGCAGTAAAAACAGGGGGCCAGATACGCAGTATTTT	CASSKNRGPDTQYF
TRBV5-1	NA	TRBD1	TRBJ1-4	TGCGCCAGCAGCACAGGGGGCGATTATGAAAAACTGTTTTTT	CASSTGGDYEKLFF
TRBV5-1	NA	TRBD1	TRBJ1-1	TGCGCCAGCAGCTTGAGGACAGGGGGGATTGGGAACACTGAAGCTTTCTTT	CASSLRTGGIGNTEAFF
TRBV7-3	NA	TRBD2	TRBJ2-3	TGTGCCAGCAGCTATAGCGGGGGGGCGGCAGATACGCAGTATTTT	CASSYSGGAADTQYF
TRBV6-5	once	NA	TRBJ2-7	TGTGCCAGCAGTTACTCACGGACAGCCCACGAGCAGTACTTC	CASSYSRTAHEQYF
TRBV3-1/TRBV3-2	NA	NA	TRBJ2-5	TGTGCCAGCAGCCAAGTTGGCCTGGGGGGGACCCAGTACTTC	CASSQVGLGGTQYF
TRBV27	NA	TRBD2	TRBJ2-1	TGTGCCAGCAGTTTAAGGCTAGCGGGGGGGTACAATGAGCAGTTCTTC	CASSLRLAGGYNEQFF
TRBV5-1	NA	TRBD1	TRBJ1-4	TGCGCCAGCAGCCTCTGGGGCAGGGGGTTGTCTAATGAAAAACTGTTTTTT	CASSLWGRGLSNEKLFF
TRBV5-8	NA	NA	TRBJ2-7	TGTGTAGACGGAGGACAGTTCTACGAGCAGTACTTC	CVDGGQFYEQYF
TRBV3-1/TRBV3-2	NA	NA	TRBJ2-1	TGTGCCAGCAGCCCGTCTGGGGCCTGGTACAATGAGCAGTTCTTC	CASSPSGAWYNEQFF
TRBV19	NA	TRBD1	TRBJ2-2	TGTGCCAGTAGTATTGTCACAGGGGGCCCAACCGGGGAGCTGTTTTTT	CASSIVTGGPTGELFF
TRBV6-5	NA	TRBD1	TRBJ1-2	TGTGCCAGCAGTTCGGACAGGGTTGGGGGCTACACCTTC	CASSSDRVGGYTF
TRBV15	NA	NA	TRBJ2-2	TGTGCCACCAGCAGAGCTACCTACACCGGGGAGCTGTTTTTT	CATSRATYTGELFF
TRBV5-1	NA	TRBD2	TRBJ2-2	TGCGCCAGCAGCCTCGGACTAGCGGGAGGGAACACCGGGGAGCTGTTTTTT	CASSLGLAGGNTGELFF
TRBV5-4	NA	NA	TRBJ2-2	TGTGCCAGCAGCTTGCCGCTAGCAGATACCGGGGAGCTGTTTTTT	CASSLPLADTGELFF
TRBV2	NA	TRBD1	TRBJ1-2	TGTGCCAGCAGTGCCCGGGACAGGGGGCGGCGTGGCTACACCTTC	CASSARDRGRRGYTF
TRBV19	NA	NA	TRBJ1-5	TGTGCCAGTAGTATATCGTTCAGTGATCAGCCCCAGCATTTT	CASSISFSDQPQHF